This TCR beta chain was observed in a study of persistence of HIV-infected CD4 T cells. The libraries were made with immunoSEQ version 4 in survey mode. Produced via immunoSEQ multiplex PCR; TCRdb's table is partial and in-frame only. This table has about 48,000 clones, under 85% appearing once. Lysates of CMV-infected fibroblasts at around 9.9 ug/mL stimulated these cells. Memory cells lacking CD40L and CD69 with high CD45RO were sorted. For about 20 hours, CD8-depleted PBMCs received anti-CD28/CD49d costimulation, a CD40-blocking antibody and enfuvirtide. This CDR3 spans 13 amino acids. V was trimmed by 0 bases and J by 5 bases, leaving 8 bases between them. Germline V gives CDR1 SGHTS, CDR2 YDEGEE. The study's findings and limits: CMV- and Gag-responding cells had lower TCRbeta richness than CD3/CD28-responding cells.

As regards this clone: Antigen: not known.

The genes are TRBV5-8 and TRBJ1-2, with D unresolved. This TCR was recovered from an adult man with HIV who was CMV-seropositive. This specimen consisted of CD4+ T cells sorted from PBMCs after 18-hour stimulation, obtained from a patient who received antiretroviral therapy. The CDR3 DNA is TGTGCCAGCAGCTTGGTGGGGAAATATGGCTACACCTTC. This translates into CASSLVGKYGYTF.